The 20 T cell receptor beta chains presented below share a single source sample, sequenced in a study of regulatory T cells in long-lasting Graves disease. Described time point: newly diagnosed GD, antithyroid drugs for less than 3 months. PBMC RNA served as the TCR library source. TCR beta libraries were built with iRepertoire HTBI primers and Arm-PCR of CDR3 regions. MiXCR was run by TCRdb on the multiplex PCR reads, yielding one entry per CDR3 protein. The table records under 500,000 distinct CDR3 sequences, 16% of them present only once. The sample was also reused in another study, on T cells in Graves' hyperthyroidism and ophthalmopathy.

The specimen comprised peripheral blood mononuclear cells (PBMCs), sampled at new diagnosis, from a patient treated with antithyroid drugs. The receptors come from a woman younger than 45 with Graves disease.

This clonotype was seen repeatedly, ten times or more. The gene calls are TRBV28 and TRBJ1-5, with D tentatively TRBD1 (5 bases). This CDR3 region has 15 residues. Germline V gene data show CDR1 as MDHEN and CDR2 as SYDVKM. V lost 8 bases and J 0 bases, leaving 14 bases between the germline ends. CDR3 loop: CASGRGFYSNQPQHF. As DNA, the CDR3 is TGTGCCAGCGGGAGGGGCTTTTATAGCAATCAGCCCCAGCATTTT. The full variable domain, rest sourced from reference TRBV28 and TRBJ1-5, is DVKVTQSSRYLVKRTGEKVFLECVQDMDHENMFWYRQDPGLGLRLIYFSYDVKMKEKGDIPEGYSVSREKKERFSLILESASTNQTSMYLCASGRGFYSNQPQHFGDGTRLSIL.

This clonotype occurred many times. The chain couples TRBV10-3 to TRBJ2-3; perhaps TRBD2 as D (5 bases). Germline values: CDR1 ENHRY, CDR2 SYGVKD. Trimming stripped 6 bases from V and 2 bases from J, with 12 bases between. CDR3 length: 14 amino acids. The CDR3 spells CAISKRTVTDTQYF. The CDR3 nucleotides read TGTGCCATCAGCAAACGGACTGTCACAGATACGCAGTATTTT.

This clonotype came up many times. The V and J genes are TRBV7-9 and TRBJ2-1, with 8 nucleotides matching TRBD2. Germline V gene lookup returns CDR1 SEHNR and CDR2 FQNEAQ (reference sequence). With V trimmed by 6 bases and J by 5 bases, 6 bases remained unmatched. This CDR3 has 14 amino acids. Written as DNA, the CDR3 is TGTGCCAGCAGGGGACTAGTTTTCGACAATGAGCAGTTCTTC. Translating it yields CASRGLVFDNEQFF.

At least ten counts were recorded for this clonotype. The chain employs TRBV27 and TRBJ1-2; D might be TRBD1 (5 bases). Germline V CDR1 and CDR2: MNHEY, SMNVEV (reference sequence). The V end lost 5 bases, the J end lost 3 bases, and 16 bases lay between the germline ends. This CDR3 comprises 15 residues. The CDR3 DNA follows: TGTGCCAGCAGTCCCGGGAACTCGGGGGACTATGGCTACACCTTC. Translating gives CASSPGNSGDYGYTF.

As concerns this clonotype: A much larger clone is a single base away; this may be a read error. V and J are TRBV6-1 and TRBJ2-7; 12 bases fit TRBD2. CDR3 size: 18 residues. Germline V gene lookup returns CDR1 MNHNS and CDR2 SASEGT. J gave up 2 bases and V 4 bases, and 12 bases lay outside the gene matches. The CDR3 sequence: CASSAEGTSGLPTYEQYF. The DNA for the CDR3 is TGTGCCAGCAGTGCGGAGGGGACTAGCGGGCTTCCGACCTACGAGCAGTACTTC.

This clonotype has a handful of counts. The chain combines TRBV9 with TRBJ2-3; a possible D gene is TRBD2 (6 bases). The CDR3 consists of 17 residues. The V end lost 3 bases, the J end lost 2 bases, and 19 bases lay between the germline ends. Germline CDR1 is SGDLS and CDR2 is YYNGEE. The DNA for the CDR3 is TGTGCCAGCAGCGATCCGTTGGGTAGCGGTAACACAGATACGCAGTATTTT. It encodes CASSDPLGSGNTDTQYF.

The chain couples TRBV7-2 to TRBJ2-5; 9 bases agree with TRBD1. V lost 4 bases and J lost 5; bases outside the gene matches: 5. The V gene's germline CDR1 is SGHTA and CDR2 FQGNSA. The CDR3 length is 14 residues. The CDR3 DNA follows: TGTGCCAGCAGCTACAGGGGGCATACGGAGACCCAGTACTTC. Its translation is CASSYRGHTETQYF.

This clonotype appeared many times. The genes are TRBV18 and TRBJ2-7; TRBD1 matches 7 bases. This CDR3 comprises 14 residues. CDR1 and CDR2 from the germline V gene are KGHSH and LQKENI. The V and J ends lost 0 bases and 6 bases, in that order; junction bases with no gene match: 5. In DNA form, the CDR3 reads TGTGCCAGCTCACCACCAGGACAGGTAACCGAGCAGTACTTC. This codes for CASSPPGQVTEQYF.

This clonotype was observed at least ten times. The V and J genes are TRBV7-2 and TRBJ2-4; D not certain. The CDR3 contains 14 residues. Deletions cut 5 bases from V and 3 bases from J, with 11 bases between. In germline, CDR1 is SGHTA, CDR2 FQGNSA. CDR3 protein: CASSRDWGKNIQYF. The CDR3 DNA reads TGTGCCAGCAGCCGTGATTGGGGCAAAAACATTCAGTACTTC. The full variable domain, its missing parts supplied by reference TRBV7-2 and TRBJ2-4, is GAGVSQSPSNKVTEKGKDVELRCDPISGHTALYWYRQSLGQGLEFLIYFQGNSAPDKSGLPSDRFSAERTGGSVSTLTIQRTQQEDSAVYLCASSRDWGKNIQYFGAGTRLSVL.

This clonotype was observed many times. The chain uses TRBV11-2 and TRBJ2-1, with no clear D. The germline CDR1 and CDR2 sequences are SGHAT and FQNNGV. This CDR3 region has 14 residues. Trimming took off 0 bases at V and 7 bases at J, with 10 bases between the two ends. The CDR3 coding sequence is TGTGCCAGCAGCTTAGATAGGTCAGGAAATGAGCAGTTCTTC. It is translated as CASSLDRSGNEQFF.

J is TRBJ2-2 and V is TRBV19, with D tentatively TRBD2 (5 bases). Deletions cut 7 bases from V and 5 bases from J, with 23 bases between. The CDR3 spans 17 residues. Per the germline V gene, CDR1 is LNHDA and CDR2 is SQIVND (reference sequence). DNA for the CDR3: TGTGCCAGTACCCTAGAACTGACCCTAACGGGGACCGGGGAGCTGTTTTTT. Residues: CASTLELTLTGTGELFF.

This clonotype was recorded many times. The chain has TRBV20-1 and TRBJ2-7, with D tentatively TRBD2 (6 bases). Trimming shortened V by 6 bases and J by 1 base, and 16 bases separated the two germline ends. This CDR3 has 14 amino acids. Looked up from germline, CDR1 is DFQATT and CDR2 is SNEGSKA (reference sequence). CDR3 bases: TGCAGTGCCCTCCCTCGGGGGAAATCCTACGAGCAGTACTTC. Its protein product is CSALPRGKSYEQYF.

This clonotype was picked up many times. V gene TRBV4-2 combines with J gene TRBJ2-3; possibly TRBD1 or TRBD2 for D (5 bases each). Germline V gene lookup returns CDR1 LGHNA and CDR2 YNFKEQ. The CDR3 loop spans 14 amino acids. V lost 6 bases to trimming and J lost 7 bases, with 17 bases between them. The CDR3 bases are TGTGCCAGCAGTCCCGGGACCGATCTTTATACGCAGTATTTT. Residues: CASSPGTDLYTQYF.

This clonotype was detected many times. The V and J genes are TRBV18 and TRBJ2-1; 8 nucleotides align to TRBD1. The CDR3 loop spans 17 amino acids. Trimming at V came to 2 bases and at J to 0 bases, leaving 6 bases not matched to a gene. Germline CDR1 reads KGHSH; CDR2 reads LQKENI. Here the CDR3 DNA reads TGTGCCAGCTCACCATATGGGACAGGCAGCTCCTACAATGAGCAGTTCTTC. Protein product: CASSPYGTGSSYNEQFF.

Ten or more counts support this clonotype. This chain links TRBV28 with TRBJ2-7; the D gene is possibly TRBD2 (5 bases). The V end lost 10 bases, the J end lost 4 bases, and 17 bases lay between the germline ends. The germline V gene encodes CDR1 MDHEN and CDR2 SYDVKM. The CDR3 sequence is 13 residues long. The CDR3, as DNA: TGTGCCATCCTGAAGGCTGGCGGGTACGAGCAGTACTTC. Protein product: CAILKAGGYEQYF.

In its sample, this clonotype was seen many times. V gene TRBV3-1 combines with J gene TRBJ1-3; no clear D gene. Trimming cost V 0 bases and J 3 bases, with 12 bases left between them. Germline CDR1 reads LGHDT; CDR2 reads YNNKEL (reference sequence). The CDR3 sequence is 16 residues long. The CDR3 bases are TGTGCCAGCAGCCAAGATCATACGGGAGGTGGAAACACCATATATTTT. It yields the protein CASSQDHTGGGNTIYF. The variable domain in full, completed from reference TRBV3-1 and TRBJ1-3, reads DTAVSQTPKYLVTQMGNDKSIKCEQNLGHDTMYWYKQDSKKFLKIMFSYNNKELIINETVPNRFSPKSPDKAHLNLHINSLELGDSAVYFCASSQDHTGGGNTIYFGEGSWLTVV.

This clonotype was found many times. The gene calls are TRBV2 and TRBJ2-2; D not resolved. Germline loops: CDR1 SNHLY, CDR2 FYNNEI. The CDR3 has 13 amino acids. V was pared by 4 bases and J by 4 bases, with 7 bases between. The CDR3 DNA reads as TGTGCCAGCAGTGGCGAGGTCACCGGGGAGCTGTTTTTT. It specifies CASSGEVTGELFF.

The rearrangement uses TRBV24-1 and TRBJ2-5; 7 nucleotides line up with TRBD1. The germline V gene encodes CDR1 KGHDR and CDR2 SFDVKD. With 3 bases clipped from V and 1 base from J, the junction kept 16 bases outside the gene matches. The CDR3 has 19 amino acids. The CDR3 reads CATSDPSHRGTAVQETQYF. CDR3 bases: TGTGCCACCAGTGATCCATCTCATCGAGGGACAGCCGTCCAAGAGACCCAGTACTTC.

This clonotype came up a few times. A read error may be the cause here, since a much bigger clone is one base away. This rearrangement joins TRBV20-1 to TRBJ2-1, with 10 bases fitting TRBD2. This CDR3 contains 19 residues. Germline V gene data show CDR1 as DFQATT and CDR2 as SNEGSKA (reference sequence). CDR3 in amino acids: CSARAETSGPRRSSNEQFF. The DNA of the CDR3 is TGCAGTGCTAGAGCAGAGACTAGCGGGCCTAGGAGGTCCTCCAATGAGCAGTTCTTC.

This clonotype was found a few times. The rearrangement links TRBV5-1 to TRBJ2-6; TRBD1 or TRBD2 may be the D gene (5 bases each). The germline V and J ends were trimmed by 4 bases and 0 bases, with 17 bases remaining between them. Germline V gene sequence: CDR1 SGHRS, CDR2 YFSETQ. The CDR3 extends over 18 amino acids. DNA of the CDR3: TGCGCCAGCAGCGCAACTACCGGGGCCCGCTCTGGGGCCAACGTCCTGACTTTC. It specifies CASSATTGARSGANVLTF.